The 21 T cell receptor beta chains below were found in one sample sequenced in a study of T cell changes during pregnancy in multiple sclerosis. Using immunoSEQ multiplex PCR, the repertoire was profiled, and TCRdb retains in-frame clones only, with some absent. This table holds about 50,000 clones, 80% to 95% found once. Sequenced material: CD4+ T cells from peripheral blood mononuclear cells, taken in the second trimester of pregnancy. Receptor source: a female donor with multiple sclerosis, enrolled in a pregnancy study.

The chain has TRBV19 and TRBJ2-1; no firm D call. The CDR3 extends over 12 amino acids. V dropped 7 bases and J dropped 5 bases, with 9 bases sitting between them. Germline loops: CDR1 LNHDA, CDR2 SQIVND (reference sequence). In nucleotides, the CDR3 is TGTGCCAGTAAGTCGGTACACAATGAGCAGTTCTTC. As protein: CASKSVHNEQFF.

The chain recombines TRBV11-3 with TRBJ1-5, with D tentatively TRBD1 (6 bases). Between the trimmed V and J ends, which lost 10 bases and 7 bases, there was a span of 17 bases. Germline CDR1 SGHNT, CDR2 YENEEA. The CDR3 is 13 amino acids. The CDR3 here is CANPRGARQPQHF. CDR3 nucleotide sequence: TGTGCCAACCCACGGGGGGCAAGGCAGCCCCAGCATTTT.

The chain is built from TRBV5-1 and TRBJ1-3, with TRBD1 as a possible D gene (5 bases). This CDR3 is built from 12 residues. The germline V gene has CDR1 SGHRS and CDR2 YFSETQ. In DNA, the CDR3 is TGCGATATACGGGGGGCTGGAAACACCATATATTTT. This encodes CDIRGAGNTIYF.

The chain uses TRBV23-1 and TRBJ1-4, with D possibly being TRBD1 (6 bases). TRBV23-1 is annotated as an ORF whose role is uncertain. The ends were cut back, 3 bases at V and 0 bases at J, with 14 bases in the middle. This CDR3 is built from 17 residues. CDR3 amino acids: CASSHGTPSATNEKLFF. The CDR3, as DNA: TGCGCCAGCAGTCATGGGACACCTTCTGCAACTAATGAAAAACTGTTTTTT.

The rearrangement links TRBV15 to TRBJ2-2; TRBD1 might be the D (6 bases). This CDR3 has 14 amino acids. Germline CDR1 LNHNV, CDR2 YYDKDF (reference sequence). V was shortened by 0 bases and J by 5 bases, with 7 bases between the two germline ends. CDR3 sequence reads: CATSRDQGTGELFF. For the CDR3, the DNA is TGTGCCACCAGCAGAGATCAGGGGACCGGGGAGCTGTTTTTT.

V usage is TRBV10-2 and J usage is TRBJ2-7; TRBD2 is a possible D gene (6 bases). CDR3 length: 14 residues. V was pared by 0 bases and J by 7 bases, with 13 bases between. In germline, CDR1 is WSHSY, CDR2 SAAADI. As DNA, the CDR3 is TGCGCCAGCAGTGAGTCGGTTGAGGGGAGGGAGCAGTACTTC. It yields the protein CASSESVEGREQYF.

This chain joins TRBV15 and TRBJ1-4, with TRBD1 matching over 7 bases. With 3 bases clipped from V and 2 bases from J, the junction kept 6 bases outside the gene matches. This CDR3 has 16 amino acids. Germline V CDR1 and CDR2: LNHNV, YYDKDF (reference sequence). The CDR3 spells CATSRIGTETNEKLFF. Written as DNA, the CDR3 is TGTGCCACCAGCAGGATCGGGACAGAGACTAATGAAAAACTGTTTTTT.

V is TRBV27 and J is TRBJ2-5, with D possibly matching TRBD2 (6 bases). The length of the CDR3 is 15 residues. V lost 6 bases to trimming and J lost 7 bases, with 21 bases between them. The germline V gene encodes CDR1 MNHEY and CDR2 SMNVEV (reference sequence). As DNA, the CDR3 is TGTGCCAGCAGCCTCTCTAGAGGCCCCGGGGGGACCCAGTACTTC. Translation gives CASSLSRGPGGTQYF.

The chain's CDR3 is CASSQGTSSREQYF. The CDR3 region has the DNA TGTGCCAGTAGTCAGGGGACATCGTCTCGGGAGCAGTACTTC. The rearrangement joins TRBV19 to TRBJ2-7; tentative D call: TRBD1 (6 bases). In germline, CDR1 is LNHDA, CDR2 SQIVND (reference sequence). Deletions cut 5 bases from V and 7 bases from J, with 18 bases between. The CDR3 loop spans 14 amino acids.

V usage is TRBV10-2 and J usage is TRBJ2-7; D might be TRBD2 (6 bases). The V gene's germline CDR1 is WSHSY and CDR2 SAAADI. CDR3 length: 15 amino acids. V shed 3 bases and J shed 0 bases, with 12 bases lying between them. The CDR3 DNA is TGCGCCAGCAGTGACCCAGCGGGCCGCTCCTACGAGCAGTACTTC. Translation gives CASSDPAGRSYEQYF.

The J gene is TRBJ2-7, the V gene TRBV6-6; a possible D gene is TRBD2 (6 bases). The germline V and J ends were trimmed by 6 bases and 6 bases, with 18 bases remaining between them. CDR3 size: 14 residues. The V gene's germline CDR1 is MNHNY and CDR2 SVGAGI (reference sequence). The DNA of the CDR3 is TGTGCCAGCAGACCCTGGGACTCCACCGCCGAGCAGTACTTC. As protein: CASRPWDSTAEQYF.

The chain has TRBV9 and TRBJ2-1; the D gene is possibly TRBD2 (6 bases). There are 16 residues in the CDR3. Deletions cut 4 bases from V and 0 bases from J, with 14 bases between. Germline assignment: CDR1 SGDLS and CDR2 YYNGEE. The CDR3 sequence: CASSKRAGFSYNEQFF. The CDR3 coding sequence is TGTGCCAGCAGCAAAAGAGCGGGTTTCTCCTACAATGAGCAGTTCTTC. The full variable domain, rest sourced from reference TRBV9 and TRBJ2-1, is DSGVTQTPKHLITATGQRVTLRCSPRSGDLSVYWYQQSLDQGLQFLIQYYNGEERAKGNILERFSAQQFPDLHSELNLSSLELGDSALYFCASSKRAGFSYNEQFFGPGTRLTVL.

The V call is TRBV11-3, the J call TRBJ2-5, with TRBD1 identical over 9 bases. Germline V gene lookup returns CDR1 SGHNT and CDR2 YENEEA. CDR3 length equals 17 residues. V was clipped by 1 base and J by 4 bases; unmatched bases: 10. In DNA, the CDR3 is TGTGCCAGCAGCTTAGGGATCGGACAGGGGCTACTAGAGACCCAGTACTTC. Its protein product is CASSLGIGQGLLETQYF. The variable domain in full, completed from reference TRBV11-3 and TRBJ2-5, reads EAGVVQSPRYKIIEKKQPVAFWCNPISGHNTLYWYLQNLGQGPELLIRYENEEAVDDSQLPKDRFSAERLKGVDSTLKIQPAELGDSAVYLCASSLGIGQGLLETQYFGPGTRLLVL.

CDR3 protein: CASSQDVTLALALHF. CDR3 bases: TGCGCCAGCAGCCAAGATGTCACCCTTGCGCTGGCCCTCCACTTT. This sequence joins TRBV4-1 and TRBJ1-6; D is unresolved. Trimming took off 0 bases at V and 14 bases at J, with 17 bases between the two ends. The germline V gene has CDR1 MGHRA and CDR2 YSYEKL. The CDR3 totals 15 residues.

The sample holds one count of this clone. The rearrangement links TRBV19 to TRBJ2-1, with D possibly being TRBD2 (5 bases). This CDR3 has 15 residues. Germline values: CDR1 LNHDA, CDR2 SQIVND (reference sequence). V lost 4 bases and J 4 bases, leaving 14 bases between the germline ends. The DNA for the CDR3 is TGTGCCAGTAGTACCCGGGAAGGGTGGTACAATGAGCAGTTCTTC. Protein sequence: CASSTREGWYNEQFF.

A single count supports this clone. The J gene is TRBJ1-5, the V gene TRBV6-1; D gene uncertain. This CDR3 has 15 residues. The germline CDR1 and CDR2 sequences are MNHNS and SASEGT. Trimming pared 5 bases from V and 0 bases from J, leaving 11 bases between. CDR3 coding DNA: TGTGCCAGCAGTTTAACGGGTTATAGCAATCAGCCCCAGCATTTT. It encodes CASSLTGYSNQPQHF.

The genes are TRBV2 and TRBJ2-1, with a possible D match to TRBD1 (5 bases). V was shortened by 8 bases and J by 9 bases, with 17 bases between the two germline ends. From germline, CDR1 is SNHLY and CDR2 FYNNEI. The CDR3 sequence is 13 residues long. Written as DNA, the CDR3 is TGTGCCAGCGCTCCTCAGGGAATTGGTGAGCAGTTCTTC. This sequence encodes CASAPQGIGEQFF.

The chain recombines TRBV18 with TRBJ1-1, with D unresolved. This CDR3 spans 16 amino acids. The V gene's germline CDR1 is KGHSH and CDR2 LQKENI. V was pared by 3 bases and J by 4 bases, with 18 bases between. The CDR3 bases are TGTGCCAGCTCACCCCTCGAATCCCGGAGGGCCACTGAAGCTTTCTTT. This encodes CASSPLESRRATEAFF.

The chain recombines TRBV5-1 with TRBJ1-6, with D possibly being TRBD1 (5 bases). Germline assignment: CDR1 SGHRS and CDR2 YFSETQ. CDR3 length: 14 amino acids. V was pared by 0 bases and J by 6 bases, with 7 bases between. In nucleotides, the CDR3 is TGCGCCAGCAGCTTGGCCCAGGGTAATTCACCCCTCCACTTT. This encodes CASSLAQGNSPLHF.

CDR3 in DNA: TGTGCCAGCAGCCAAGAGGAGACGGGAGAGACCCAGTACTTC. It is translated as CASSQEETGETQYF. The chain links TRBV4-2 to TRBJ2-5; D is ambiguous. Germline CDR1 LGHNA, CDR2 YNFKEQ. The V gene lost 0 bases and the J gene lost 4 bases, with 9 bases spanning the gap. The CDR3 spans 14 residues.

This chain joins TRBV28 and TRBJ1-5; 10 bases map to TRBD1. Trimming removed 4 bases from V and 10 bases from J; junction bases left unmatched: 10. CDR3 size: 15 residues. Looked up from germline, CDR1 is MDHEN and CDR2 is SYDVKM. CDR3 nucleotides: TGTGCCAGCAGTTCCCGGGACAGGGGCTCTGGTCCCCAGCATTTT. Protein: CASSSRDRGSGPQHF.